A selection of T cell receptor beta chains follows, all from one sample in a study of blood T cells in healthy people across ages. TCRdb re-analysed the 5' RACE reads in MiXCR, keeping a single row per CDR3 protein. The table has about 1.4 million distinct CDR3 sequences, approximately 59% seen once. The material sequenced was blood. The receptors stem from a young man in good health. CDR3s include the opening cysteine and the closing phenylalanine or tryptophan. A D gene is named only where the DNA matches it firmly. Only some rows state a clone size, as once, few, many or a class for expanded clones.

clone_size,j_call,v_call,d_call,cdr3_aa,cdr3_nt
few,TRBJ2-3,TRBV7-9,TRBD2,CASSPTGPSGGADTQYF,TGTGCCAGCAGTCCAACGGGACCTTCGGGGGGGGCAGATACGCAGTATTTT
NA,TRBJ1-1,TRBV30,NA,CAWSVGGPEAFF,TGTGCCTGGAGCGTGGGGGGTCCTGAAGCTTTCTTT
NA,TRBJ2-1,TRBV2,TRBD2,CASTERGGRFWEQFF,TGTGCCAGCACCGAGCGGGGGGGCCGGTTCTGGGAGCAGTTCTTC
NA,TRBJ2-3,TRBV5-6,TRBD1,CASSFMPGTGSDTQYF,TGTGCCAGCAGCTTCATGCCCGGGACAGGGTCAGATACGCAGTATTTT
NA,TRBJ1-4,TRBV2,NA,CASGNEKLFF,TGTGCCTCGGGCAATGAAAAACTGTTTTTT
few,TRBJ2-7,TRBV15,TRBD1,CATSIRDRGRSEQYF,TGTGCCACCAGCATCCGGGACAGGGGTCGATCCGAGCAGTACTTC
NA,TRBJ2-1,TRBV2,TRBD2,CASSENPLAGGYNEQFF,TGTGCCAGCAGCGAAAATCCCCTAGCGGGAGGATACAATGAGCAGTTCTTC
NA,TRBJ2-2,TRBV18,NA,CASSPELDTGELFF,TGTGCCAGCTCACCTGAACTAGACACCGGGGAGCTGTTTTTT
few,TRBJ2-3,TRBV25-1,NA,CASSEFETDTDTQYF,TGTGCCAGCAGTGAATTCGAGACAGACACAGATACGCAGTATTTT
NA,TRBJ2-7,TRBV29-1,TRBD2,CSVALRLAGYEQYF,TGCAGCGTTGCTTTGAGACTAGCGGGGTACGAGCAGTACTTC
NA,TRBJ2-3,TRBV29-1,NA,CSVQDRGADTQYF,TGCAGCGTACAGGACCGGGGCGCAGATACGCAGTATTTT
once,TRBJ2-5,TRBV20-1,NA,CSARTWEQETQYF,TGCAGTGCTAGAACCTGGGAGCAAGAGACCCAGTACTTC
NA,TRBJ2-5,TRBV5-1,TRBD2,CASSSGLEQETQYF,TGCGCCAGCAGCTCGGGACTAGAGCAAGAGACCCAGTACTTC
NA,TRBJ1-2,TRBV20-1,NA,CSAVAGTGSVYTF,TGCAGTGCTGTCGCCGGGACGGGGAGCGTCTACACCTTC
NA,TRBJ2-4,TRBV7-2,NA,CASSDNGGLGIQYF,TGTGCCAGCAGCGATAACGGGGGCTTAGGCATTCAGTACTTC
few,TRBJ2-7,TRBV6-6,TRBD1,CASSYFRGKSSYEQYF,TGTGCCAGCAGTTACTTCAGGGGGAAGAGCTCCTACGAGCAGTACTTC